One and the same sample provided the 2 T cell receptor beta chains below, sequenced in a study of regulatory T cells in long-lasting Graves disease. Time point indicated: newly diagnosed GD, antithyroid drugs for less than 3 months. Extracted RNA from PBMCs served as the source of the TCR library. The TCR beta library used iRepertoire HTBI primers with Arm-PCR amplification of CDR3. TCRdb independently ran MiXCR on the multiplex PCR reads; one entry per CDR3 protein. The sample lists more than 300,000 distinct CDR3 sequences, around 15% occurring once. The sequencing here drew on peripheral blood mononuclear cells (PBMCs), taken at new diagnosis, from a patient treated with antithyroid drugs. The receptor source for this set is a female donor with Graves disease.

A few counts support this clonotype. A much larger clone differs by one base, so this may be a read error. The chain recombines TRBV27 with TRBJ1-1, with 10 bases fitting TRBD1. Germline trimming cut 4 bases from V and 2 bases from J; bases unmatched to any gene: 10. Germline V gene data show CDR1 as MNHEY and CDR2 as SMNVEV (reference sequence). The CDR3 has 17 amino acids. The CDR3 coding sequence is TGTGCCAGCAGTTCAGGGACAGGGGATCTGGGAAACACTGAAGCTTTCTTT. Its translation: CASSSGTGDLGNTEAFF.

The CDR3 nucleotides read TGCAGTGCTAGACCAACCGGGACTAGCGGGACCCACGAGCAGTACTTC. It yields the protein CSARPTGTSGTHEQYF. The chain carries TRBV20-1 and TRBJ2-7; 13 positions match TRBD2. In germline, CDR1 is DFQATT, CDR2 SNEGSKA (reference sequence). V gave up 2 bases and J gave up 5 bases; unmatched junction bases: 9. CDR3 size: 16 residues.